The present T cell receptor beta chain was sequenced within a study of PD-1 blockade in classical Hodgkin lymphoma. As for the study in general: Intravenous infusions of nivolumab 3 mg/kg reached patients every 2 weeks. Study results and caveats: Factors driving the repertoire differences, possibly disease activity or prior therapy, remain undefined. As was reported, newly diagnosed patients showed lower baseline TCR diversity than healthy donors did.

Each and every patient relapsed after autologous stem cell transplantation, and patients got differing brentuximab vedotin exposure. The length of the CDR3 is 14 residues. Germline CDR1 reads LNHDA; CDR2 reads SQIVND (reference sequence). V lost 6 bases and J lost 0, with 11 bases in between. A note on this clone: The antigen remains unidentified.

Assay used: immunoSEQ multiplex PCR; TCRdb lists only in-frame clones, some missing. The repertoire holds 39,000 or so clones, with about 86% as singletons. The chain is built from TRBV19 and TRBJ2-5; D might be TRBD1 (6 bases). This material consisted of peripheral blood mononuclear cells (PBMCs), taken before the second cycle of nivolumab. This TCR derives from a human donor with classical Hodgkin lymphoma. This CDR3 is CASSRGQYQETQYF. CDR3 sequence (DNA): TGTGCCAGTAGCCGCGGACAGTACCAAGAGACCCAGTACTTC.